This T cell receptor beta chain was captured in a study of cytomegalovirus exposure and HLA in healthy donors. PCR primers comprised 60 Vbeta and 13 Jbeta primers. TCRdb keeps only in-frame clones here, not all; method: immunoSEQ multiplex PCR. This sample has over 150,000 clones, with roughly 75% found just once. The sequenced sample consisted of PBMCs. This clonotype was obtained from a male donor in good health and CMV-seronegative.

The DNA of the CDR3 is TGTGCCAGCAGCTTAACGTCAGGGGAAAATTCACCCCTCCACTTT. Protein sequence: CASSLTSGENSPLHF. V is TRBV7-3 and J is TRBJ1-6; D might be TRBD1 (6 bases). The CDR3 length is 15 residues. Germline CDR1 SGHTA, CDR2 FQGTGA. Trimming left V 0 bases short and J 7 bases short, with 10 bases between. The full variable domain, rest sourced from reference TRBV7-3 and TRBJ1-6, is GAGVSQTPSNKVTEKGKYVELRCDPISGHTALYWYRQSLGQGPEFLIYFQGTGAADDSGLPNDRFFAVRPEGSVSTLKIQRTERGDSAVYLCASSLTSGENSPLHFGNGTRLTVT.